This is a list of T cell receptor beta chains from one sample in a study of blood T cell repertoires in COVID-19. Produced via immunoSEQ multiplex PCR; TCRdb's table is partial and in-frame only. Of under 350,000 clones in the sample, about nine tenths were seen once. The sequenced sample was PBMCs or T cells enriched from blood (not recorded which). These receptor sequences come from a woman in her forties who had recovered from COVID-19. Each CDR3 is given without its conserved first and last residue. Clone size is given for some rows only: seen once, a few or many times, or a class if the clone is expanded.

V gene	J gene	clone size	CDR3 protein
TRBV11-2	TRBJ2-7	.	ASSSQGLAGVSEQY
TRBV27	TRBJ1-1	.	ATQGRTTEAF
TRBV18	TRBJ1-1	.	ASSPRSGRNTEAF
TRBV5-6	TRBJ2-7	.	ASSLGPPSTGSYEQY
TRBV6-2/TRBV6-3	TRBJ2-1	.	ASSPTSGGNEQF
TRBV4-2	TRBJ1-5	.	ASSLDGTGDQPQH
TRBV29-1	TRBJ2-5	.	SVVNLIRETQY
TRBV5-1	TRBJ1-2	.	ASSEDRGLYGYT
TRBV28	TRBJ1-2	.	ASSLFPGQGNYGYT
TRBV18	TRBJ1-4	.	ASSQVSGTGLGEKLF
TRBV27	TRBJ1-1	.	ASSPTRGTGSDTEAF
TRBV4-2	TRBJ2-7	.	ASSQVTGLSYEQY
TRBV7-2	TRBJ2-5	.	ASSPHSRQETQY
TRBV7-2	TRBJ2-3	.	ASSFQRGITDTQY
TRBV5-1	TRBJ2-7	.	ASSFGGPRSYEQY
TRBV18	TRBJ2-1	.	ASSLAAGPYNEQF
TRBV19	TRBJ2-1	.	ASSLTQGSTYNEQF
TRBV7-2	TRBJ1-5	.	ASSLDTGVFQPQH
TRBV18	TRBJ1-1	.	ASSRDRLNTEAF
TRBV2	TRBJ2-3	.	ASNRGVSTDTQY
TRBV4-1	TRBJ2-6	.	ASSHRLTDRSGANVLT
TRBV5-1	TRBJ1-1	.	ASSYRGRGTEAF
TRBV12-5	TRBJ1-1	.	ASGPTENTEAF
TRBV4-1	TRBJ1-1	.	ASSQDNPQVTGKGNTEAF
TRBV4-1	TRBJ1-4	.	ASSLTFGTNYEKLF
TRBV18	TRBJ2-5	.	ASQELAGVRETQY
TRBV5-1	TRBJ1-2	.	ASSSRDTYGYT
TRBV19	TRBJ1-6	.	ASNSGGNSPLH
TRBV18	TRBJ1-5	few	ASSPLAGTGGGQPQH
TRBV12-5	TRBJ1-2	once	ASGSDRLYGYT
TRBV5-1	TRBJ2-7	.	ASRLAGGFYEQY
TRBV2	TRBJ1-5	.	ASSAEGGTQPQH
TRBV25-1	TRBJ1-2	.	ASSVQEGFGGYT
TRBV30	TRBJ2-1	.	AWSVESETLNEQF
TRBV7-2	TRBJ1-1	.	ASRTRATTEAF
TRBV5-4	TRBJ2-1	.	AISDRPYNEQF
TRBV6-5	TRBJ2-7	.	ASNTASGSSEQY
TRBV11-2	TRBJ2-7	few	ASSAGLANSYEQY
TRBV5-6	TRBJ2-1	once	ASSLGSGWSSYNEQF
TRBV18	TRBJ1-4	.	ASSPRLEEKLF
TRBV4-3	TRBJ1-3	.	ASSPGTGLFTGNTIY
TRBV13	TRBJ1-4	.	ASSSNRGWEKLF
TRBV5-1	TRBJ1-1	.	ASSSAGDTEAF
TRBV3-1/TRBV3-2	TRBJ1-1	.	ASSQEGRAGGEAF
TRBV4-2	TRBJ2-1	.	ASSQDSSGHYNEQF
TRBV2	TRBJ2-7	.	ATKRTGDYEQY
TRBV15	TRBJ2-3	.	ATSTGQVGDTQY
TRBV6-5	TRBJ1-5	.	ASRRGQGHNQPQH
TRBV9	TRBJ2-7	.	ASSYGLNANEQY
TRBV7-3	TRBJ2-2	.	ASSPWASGTGTGELF
TRBV5-1	TRBJ2-2	.	ASSLGVTGGTGELF
TRBV5-1	TRBJ2-5	.	ASSPGGVLQETQY
TRBV30	TRBJ1-6	.	AWSWQANSPLH
TRBV27	TRBJ2-1	.	ASSFLARDTEQF
TRBV2	TRBJ2-2	.	ASTTGTSRNTGELF
TRBV7-3	TRBJ2-7	.	ASSPKGGSISYEQY
TRBV7-9	TRBJ1-3	.	ASSNPGQGNTIY